Listed below are T cell receptor beta chains from one sample, sequenced in a study of persistence of HIV-infected CD4 T cells. Repertoires were generated with immunoSEQ multiplex PCR, while TCRdb's copy carries only in-frame clones and drops some. The data hold 25,000 to 30,000 clones, with more than 75% observed a single time. Their cognate antigens are unknown. The specimen comprised CD4+ T cells sorted from PBMCs after approximately 20-hour stimulation, sampled from a patient who received antiretroviral therapy. The receptor source for this set is an adult man with HIV who was CMV-seropositive. Each CDR3 is given without its conserved first and last residue. Fields, in order: CDR3 protein, V gene, clone size. Expanded clones get a size class; other rows say once, few or many, or leave the size out.

CDR3: ASGLAGRETQY
V: TRBV7-3
size: NA

CDR3: ASSLGGGVNEQF
V: TRBV28
size: once

CDR3: ASKAGTSYEQY
V: TRBV2
size: NA

CDR3: ASSLTGFRTGELF
V: TRBV5-1
size: NA

CDR3: ASSLRANQPQH
V: TRBV7-2
size: NA

CDR3: ASSQDLRGPGADTQY
V: TRBV4-1
size: NA

CDR3: ASSEPRGRGETQY
V: TRBV25-1
size: NA

CDR3: ASSPRAGNNYGYT
V: TRBV5-5
size: NA

CDR3: ASSLGTAAQETQY
V: TRBV7-9
size: NA

CDR3: ASSSFSQVGEAF
V: TRBV11-1
size: NA

CDR3: ASSEAGGAF
V: TRBV6-1
size: NA

CDR3: ASSLNLQGAYEQF
V: TRBV7-3
size: few

CDR3: ASSRGTSGGQYEQY
V: TRBV5-1
size: NA

CDR3: ASRETGPQPQH
V: TRBV6-1
size: NA

CDR3: ASSSRDRGLGNTIY
V: TRBV6-5
size: once

CDR3: ASSIDRGARFRTEAF
V: TRBV19
size: NA

CDR3: ASSQVSLAGTGELF
V: TRBV4-2
size: NA

CDR3: ASSVPSGTQTYEQY
V: TRBV10-1
size: once

CDR3: ATSRTNSDQPQH
V: TRBV15
size: NA

CDR3: ASSLAGGLVDTQY
V: TRBV28
size: NA

CDR3: ASSLRGKGYGYT
V: TRBV7-2
size: NA

CDR3: ASSLESTGLSEQY
V: TRBV5-1
size: NA

CDR3: ASSSIGQGAYQPQH
V: TRBV27
size: NA

CDR3: ASSPRGLAGGLGSNEQF
V: TRBV5-1
size: NA

CDR3: SAIDRGGYGYT
V: TRBV29-1
size: NA

CDR3: ASSIGGTANQPQH
V: TRBV19
size: NA

CDR3: AIGPGIGTEAF
V: TRBV10-3
size: few

CDR3: ASSTGQVQNEKLF
V: TRBV6-5
size: NA

CDR3: ASSGKRGTGEQY
V: TRBV2
size: NA

CDR3: ASSTPRTYNEQF
V: TRBV19
size: NA

CDR3: ASSRLGGHTDTQY
V: TRBV3-1/TRBV3-2
size: once

CDR3: ASSQEPGPNTGELF
V: TRBV4-1
size: NA

CDR3: ATSREVSGWNLSGANVLT
V: TRBV15
size: NA